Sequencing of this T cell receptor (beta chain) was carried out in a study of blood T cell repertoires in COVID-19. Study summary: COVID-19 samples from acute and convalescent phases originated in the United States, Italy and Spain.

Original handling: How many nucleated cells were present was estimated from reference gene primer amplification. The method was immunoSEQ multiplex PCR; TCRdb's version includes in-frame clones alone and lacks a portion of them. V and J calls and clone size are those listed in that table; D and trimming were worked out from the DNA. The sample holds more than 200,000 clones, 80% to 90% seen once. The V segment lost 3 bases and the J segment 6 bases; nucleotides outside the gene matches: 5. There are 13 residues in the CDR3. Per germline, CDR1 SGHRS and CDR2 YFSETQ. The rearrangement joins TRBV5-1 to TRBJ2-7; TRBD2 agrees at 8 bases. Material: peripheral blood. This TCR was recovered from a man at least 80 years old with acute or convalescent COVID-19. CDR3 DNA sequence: TGCGCCAGCAGCTCGGGACTAGTAGGCGAGCAGTACTTC. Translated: CASSSGLVGEQYF.